A single sample is the source of the 30 T cell receptor beta chains below, sequenced in a study of blood T cell repertoires in COVID-19. This table comes from immunoSEQ multiplex PCR, and its TCRdb copy is limited to in-frame clones, with some not included. The table includes about 56,000 clones, 75% to 90% detected once. Sequenced material: peripheral blood. The receptors originated from a woman aged 55-70 years with COVID-19, enrolled during active disease.

This chain connects TRBV24-1 to TRBJ2-5, with 11 bases lining up with TRBD1. Germline values: CDR1 KGHDR, CDR2 SFDVKD. The length of the CDR3 is 15 residues. V lost 2 bases to trimming and J lost 4 bases; unmatched junction nucleotides: 2. The chain's CDR3 is CATSDSGTGGETQYF. The CDR3 DNA sequence: TGTGCCACCAGTGATTCCGGGACAGGGGGAGAGACCCAGTACTTC.

This clone has a single count. The chain employs TRBV12-5 and TRBJ2-5; tentatively, D is TRBD2 (6 bases). V gave up 5 bases and J gave up 8 bases, with 12 bases separating them. The CDR3 has 12 amino acids. From germline, CDR1 is LGHNT and CDR2 FRNRAP. This chain's CDR3 is CASGGLPGTQYF. The DNA of the CDR3 is TGTGCTAGTGGTGGACTACCCGGTACCCAGTACTTC.

This chain connects TRBV7-2 to TRBJ1-1; 9 bases are shared with TRBD1. The V gene's germline CDR1 is SGHTA and CDR2 FQGNSA. The CDR3 contains 15 residues. V shed 4 bases and J 4 bases; nucleotides not matched to a gene: 7. CDR3 in DNA: TGTGCCAGCAGCTCCCAGGGACAGGGATCCACTGAAGCTTTCTTT. Translation gives CASSSQGQGSTEAFF.

This clone was seen once. The CDR3 DNA reads as TGTGCCAGCAGCTTAGAGGAGGGAGATACGCAGTATTTT. Its translation is CASSLEEGDTQYF. The rearrangement links TRBV7-9 to TRBJ2-3; D is possibly TRBD2 (6 bases). CDR1 is SEHNR, CDR2 FQNEAQ, per germline (reference sequence). The CDR3 is 13 residues long. Trimming stripped 1 base from V and 5 bases from J, with 7 bases between.

The genes are TRBV9 and TRBJ2-5; 12 nucleotides agree with TRBD1. Germline lookup yields CDR1 SGDLS and CDR2 YYNGEE. The V gene end was trimmed by 3 bases and the J gene end by 4 bases; junction bases not matched to a gene: 4. This CDR3 has 15 residues. For the CDR3, the DNA is TGTGCCAGCAGCGGGAGGGGACAGGGGGCAGAGACCCAGTACTTC. Protein sequence: CASSGRGQGAETQYF.

This clone occurred once. The chain couples TRBV30 to TRBJ2-6, with D possibly TRBD2 on 6 matching bases. The CDR3 runs to 15 residues. V was cut by 4 bases and J by 1 base, with 11 bases left in between. Germline lookup yields CDR1 GTSNPN and CDR2 SVGIG (reference sequence). The CDR3 region is CAWTLGGSGANVLTF. The CDR3 DNA sequence: TGTGCCTGGACCCTCGGGGGATCTGGGGCCAACGTCCTGACTTTC.

CDR3 region: CASSLGDRVAYEQYF. The CDR3 DNA follows: TGTGCCAGCAGCTTAGGGGACAGGGTTGCCTACGAGCAGTACTTC. The chain joins TRBV7-6 to TRBJ2-7, with 9 nucleotides matching TRBD1. Germline trimming cut 1 base from V and 2 bases from J; bases unmatched to any gene: 3. Germline V lookup: CDR1 SGHVS, CDR2 FNYEAQ. The CDR3 consists of 15 residues.

This clone was recorded a few times. V and J are TRBV19 and TRBJ2-2, with a weak D call TRBD2 (5 bases). Germline V gene data show CDR1 as LNHDA and CDR2 as SQIVND (reference sequence). The V end was cut by 7 bases, the J end by 8 bases, with 26 bases between. This CDR3 contains 17 residues. CDR3 sequence reads: CASTSNPGISVLGELFF. The CDR3 nucleotides read TGTGCCAGTACCTCAAACCCCGGGATAAGCGTCTTGGGGGAGCTGTTTTTT.

The J gene is TRBJ1-5, the V gene TRBV19, with 7 bases fitting TRBD1. This CDR3 comprises 14 residues. J gave up 3 bases and V 6 bases, and 5 bases lay outside the gene matches. The V gene's germline CDR1 is LNHDA and CDR2 SQIVND (reference sequence). The CDR3 nucleotides read TGTGCCAGTAGGACAGGGTCCTTCAATCAGCCCCAGCATTTT. This sequence encodes CASRTGSFNQPQHF.

The chain is built from TRBV19 and TRBJ1-2; D ambiguous. The CDR3 extends over 13 amino acids. The V end was cut by 5 bases, the J end by 9 bases, with 16 bases between. CDR1 LNHDA and CDR2 SQIVND come from the germline V gene (reference sequence). The CDR3 loop is CASSEGGEGSYTF. The DNA of the CDR3 is TGTGCCAGTAGTGAGGGAGGAGAAGGTAGCTACACCTTC.

This chain uses TRBV29-1 with TRBJ2-7; 8 bases match TRBD1. This CDR3 has 13 amino acids. CDR1 SQVTM and CDR2 ANQGSEA come from the germline V gene. Trimming took 1 base from V and 4 from J; bases not matched to a gene: 3. This CDR3 reads CSVEGTGFYEQYF. The CDR3 DNA follows: TGCAGCGTTGAAGGGACAGGGTTTTACGAGCAGTACTTC.

CDR3 in amino acids: CASSLTGDYSPLHF. The CDR3 coding sequence is TGTGCCAGCAGCTTGACAGGGGATTACTCACCCCTCCACTTT. The V gene is TRBV5-6, the J gene TRBJ1-6; 7 bases are shared with TRBD1. Trimming at V came to 1 base and at J to 10 bases, leaving 5 bases not matched to a gene. Germline CDR1 and CDR2: SGHDT and YYEEEE. The CDR3 covers 14 residues.

This rearrangement joins TRBV27 to TRBJ1-4; TRBD1 aligns across 9 bases. V was clipped by 5 bases and J by 4 bases; unmatched bases: 5. Germline values: CDR1 MNHEY, CDR2 SMNVEV (reference sequence). This CDR3 has 15 amino acids. The CDR3 is CASSPGTGYNEKLFF. Written as DNA, the CDR3 is TGTGCCAGCAGTCCAGGGACAGGGTATAATGAAAAACTGTTTTTT.

The V and J genes are TRBV7-9 and TRBJ1-6, with D possibly being TRBD1 (5 bases). Trimming stripped 7 bases from V and 10 bases from J, with 17 bases between. Germline loops: CDR1 SEHNR, CDR2 FQNEAQ (reference sequence). This CDR3 has 14 residues. CDR3 DNA sequence: TGTGCCAGCACCTGGGGGGGGGAAGGCTCACCCCTCCACTTT. This encodes CASTWGGEGSPLHF.

In DNA form, the CDR3 reads TGTGCCAGCAGGGGGGACAGGTTCGGCTACACCTTC. Protein sequence: CASRGDRFGYTF. The V gene is TRBV2, the J gene TRBJ1-2; TRBD1 agrees at 8 bases. V lost 6 bases and J lost 8; bases outside the gene matches: 5. The length of the CDR3 is 12 residues. CDR1 is SNHLY and CDR2 is FYNNEI in the germline V gene.

The chain has TRBV6-6 and TRBJ1-1; 10 bases fit TRBD1. V lost 5 bases, J lost 4 bases, and 7 bases stayed unmatched. CDR1 is MNHNY, CDR2 SVGAGI, per germline (reference sequence). This CDR3 has 15 amino acids. The DNA for the CDR3 is TGTGCCAGCAGTACCGGGACAGGGGTACCCACTGAAGCTTTCTTT. Protein: CASSTGTGVPTEAFF.

The genes are TRBV6-5 and TRBJ1-6; no clear D gene. Trimming took 9 bases from V and 0 from J, leaving 9 bases between them. Germline V gene data show CDR1 as MNHEY and CDR2 as SVGAGI. The CDR3 is made up of 14 amino acids. CDR3 region: CASSAGSYNSPLHF. The CDR3 DNA reads TGTGCCAGTTCCGCAGGCTCCTATAATTCACCCCTCCACTTT.

This chain uses TRBV4-3 with TRBJ2-7, with 7 bases identical to TRBD1. Trimming took 0 bases from V and 3 from J; bases not matched to a gene: 8. Germline loops: CDR1 LGHNA, CDR2 YSLEER. The CDR3 covers 16 residues. The CDR3: CASSQERTGPLYEQYF. The CDR3 DNA follows: TGCGCCAGCAGCCAAGAAAGGACAGGCCCACTCTACGAGCAGTACTTC.

V usage is TRBV9 and J usage is TRBJ2-2; D call uncertain. Germline CDR1 and CDR2: SGDLS and YYNGEE. This CDR3 has 13 amino acids. The V and J ends lost 0 bases and 6 bases respectively, with 6 bases between them. The CDR3 bases are TGTGCCAGCAGCGTAGTAGGAGCCGGGGAGCTGTTTTTT. Its protein product is CASSVVGAGELFF.

The DNA for the CDR3 is TGTGCCAGCAGCCAAGATCGGACAGCCGATTCACCCCTCCACTTT. Amino acids: CASSQDRTADSPLHF. The chain uses TRBV4-2 and TRBJ1-6, with D tentatively TRBD1 (6 bases). The germline V gene has CDR1 LGHNA and CDR2 YNFKEQ. With 0 bases removed from V and 8 bases from J, the gap between germline ends came to 11 bases. This CDR3 contains 15 residues.

The rearrangement links TRBV19 to TRBJ2-1; 8 bases are a match to TRBD1. Trimming at V came to 6 bases and at J to 5 bases, leaving 9 bases not matched to a gene. The CDR3 consists of 15 residues. CDR1 and CDR2 (germline): LNHDA, SQIVND (reference sequence). The CDR3 is CASSHGQGAHNEQFF. In nucleotides, the CDR3 is TGTGCCAGTAGCCACGGACAGGGAGCCCACAATGAGCAGTTCTTC.

A single count supports this clone. J is TRBJ2-5 and V is TRBV11-2; possibly TRBD2 for D (6 bases). Germline-derived CDR1 and CDR2 are SGHAT and FQNNGV. This CDR3 spans 14 amino acids. Trimming removed 3 bases at V and 1 base at J, with 9 bases between. CDR3 loop: CASSFSGGQETQYF. In nucleotides, the CDR3 is TGTGCCAGCAGCTTTAGCGGAGGCCAAGAGACCCAGTACTTC. Full variable domain (missing parts from reference TRBV11-2 and TRBJ2-5): EAGVAQSPRYKIIEKRQSVAFWCNPISGHATLYWYQQILGQGPKLLIQFQNNGVVDDSQLPKDRFSAERLKGVDSTLKIQPAKLEDSAVYLCASSFSGGQETQYFGPGTRLLVL.

V gene TRBV2 combines with J gene TRBJ2-2; perhaps TRBD1 as D (6 bases). The V end lost 3 bases, the J end lost 13 bases, and 18 bases lay between the germline ends. CDR1 is SNHLY, CDR2 FYNNEI, per germline. The CDR3 totals 14 residues. CDR3 bases: TGTGCCAGCAGTGAGACCCTCAGGGACATAGGGCTGTTTTTT. It yields the protein CASSETLRDIGLFF. Using reference TRBV2 and TRBJ2-2 for the parts outside the CDR3, the full variable domain is EPEVTQTPSHQVTQMGQEVILRCVPISNHLYFYWYRQILGQKVEFLVSFYNNEISEKSEIFDDQFSVERPDGSNFTLKIRSTKLEDSAMYFCASSETLRDIGLFFGEGSRLTVL.

This rearrangement joins TRBV7-6 to TRBJ2-1, with 8 bases that match TRBD1. Trimming at V came to 5 bases and at J to 8 bases, leaving 14 bases not matched to a gene. CDR3 length: 16 residues. Germline assignment: CDR1 SGHVS and CDR2 FNYEAQ. CDR3 nucleotide sequence: TGTGCCAGCAGCCCTACTAGACAGGGGCCCCTCGATGAGCAGTTCTTC. Translating it yields CASSPTRQGPLDEQFF.

The chain couples TRBV10-3 to TRBJ2-1; 9 bases are shared with TRBD1. CDR1 ENHRY and CDR2 SYGVKD come from the germline V gene. This CDR3 is built from 15 residues. J lost 4 bases, V lost 7 bases, and 8 bases had no gene match. CDR3 DNA: TGTGCCATCACCAAGGGACAGGGCTTATACAATGAGCAGTTCTTC. This gives the protein CAITKGQGLYNEQFF.

The table lists this clone with a few counts. This chain joins TRBV6-4 and TRBJ2-2; 11 bases are shared with TRBD2. The CDR3 consists of 16 residues. The V gene end was trimmed by 6 bases and the J gene end by 4 bases; junction bases not matched to a gene: 7. Looked up from germline, CDR1 is MRHNA and CDR2 is SNTAGT. The CDR3 loop reads CASRELAGEPTGELFF. Here the CDR3 DNA reads TGTGCCAGCAGAGAACTAGCGGGAGAGCCCACCGGGGAGCTGTTTTTT.

CDR3 nucleotides: TGTGCCAGCAGCGCGAGGCCGGGCCTGACAGGGGCTGAAGCTTTCTTT. It specifies CASSARPGLTGAEAFF. The chain uses TRBV9 and TRBJ1-1; TRBD1 aligns across 8 bases. The CDR3 sequence is 16 residues long. Germline V gene data show CDR1 as SGDLS and CDR2 as YYNGEE. V was pared by 3 bases and J by 6 bases, with 13 bases of the junction left unmatched.

The chain recombines TRBV9 with TRBJ1-4, with TRBD1 matching over 10 bases. The CDR3 runs 14 residues. The germline CDR1 and CDR2 sequences are SGDLS and YYNGEE. V was pared by 9 bases and J by 7 bases, with 9 bases of the junction left unmatched. The CDR3, as DNA: TGTGCCACAACTCGGGACAGGGGAAGTGAAAAACTGTTTTTT. Its protein product is CATTRDRGSEKLFF.

V gene TRBV7-8 combines with J gene TRBJ2-7, with TRBD2 matching 8 bases. There are 15 residues in the CDR3. The germline V gene encodes CDR1 SGHVS and CDR2 FQNEAQ. Unmatched junction bases numbered 7, after V lost 6 bases and J lost 0 bases. CDR3 in DNA: TGTGCCAGCAGATCCCGGGGGGGGAGCTCCTACGAGCAGTACTTC. Translated: CASRSRGGSSYEQYF.

The V gene is TRBV18, the J gene TRBJ2-1, with 8 positions matching TRBD1. Germline CDR1 KGHSH, CDR2 LQKENI. The ends lost 3 bases at V and 10 bases at J; junction bases unmatched: 5. The CDR3 has 13 amino acids. CDR3 in amino acids: CASSPGQEWEQFF. The CDR3 region has the DNA TGTGCCAGCTCACCGGGACAGGAGTGGGAGCAGTTCTTC.